This is a list of T cell receptor beta chains from one sample in a study of OX40 agonist ivuxolimab in advanced cancers. Clones were sequenced by immunoSEQ multiplex PCR, and TCRdb holds only the in-frame ones, with some missing. The top ten clones hold about 20% of a sample with tens of thousands of clones, 80% to 90% of them seen once. The material was CD4+ or CD8+ T cells sorted from blood, obtained in a trial of the OX40 agonist ivuxolimab. The receptors were gathered from an adult with an advanced solid tumor such as melanoma, head and neck, liver or kidney cancer. CDR3s include the opening cysteine and the closing phenylalanine or tryptophan. A D gene is named only where the DNA matches it firmly. For some rows the clone size is stated as once, few or many, or as a class when expanded; others skip it.

CDR3 DNA: TGTGCCAGCAGCGTGGGACCTGGGGGAAACACCATATATTTT
CDR3 protein: CASSVGPGGNTIYF
clone size: once
J gene: TRBJ1-3
V gene: TRBV5-5
D gene: NA

CDR3 DNA: TGTGCCAGCAGTTTCTATTCAGGGACTTCCTACGAGCAGTACTTC
CDR3 protein: CASSFYSGTSYEQYF
clone size: NA
J gene: TRBJ2-7
V gene: TRBV28
D gene: NA

CDR3 DNA: TGCAGCGCCGGAATGGCGAACACTGAAGCTTTCTTT
CDR3 protein: CSAGMANTEAFF
clone size: few
J gene: TRBJ1-1
V gene: TRBV29-1
D gene: NA

CDR3 DNA: TGTGCCAGCAGTCCCTACAACGGAAACACCATATATTTT
CDR3 protein: CASSPYNGNTIYF
clone size: NA
J gene: TRBJ1-3
V gene: TRBV28
D gene: NA

CDR3 DNA: TGTGCCAGCAGTCCAACTTATAGCAATCAGCCCCAGCATTTT
CDR3 protein: CASSPTYSNQPQHF
clone size: NA
J gene: TRBJ1-5
V gene: TRBV2
D gene: NA

CDR3 DNA: TGTGCCAGCAGCCAAACCTGGAGTTCACCCCTCCACTTT
CDR3 protein: CASSQTWSSPLHF
clone size: NA
J gene: TRBJ1-6
V gene: TRBV7-3
D gene: NA

CDR3 DNA: TGTGCCAGCAGCCTGATAAGGCAGGGTGAAGCTTTCTTT
CDR3 protein: CASSLIRQGEAFF
clone size: NA
J gene: TRBJ1-1
V gene: TRBV7-8
D gene: NA

CDR3 DNA: TGTGCCAGCAGCCAAGAGACCCAGTACTTC
CDR3 protein: CASSQETQYF
clone size: once
J gene: TRBJ2-5
V gene: TRBV28
D gene: NA

CDR3 DNA: TGTGCCAGCAGCCAACCTTATACAGGGGAGGATGGCTACACCTTC
CDR3 protein: CASSQPYTGEDGYTF
clone size: once
J gene: TRBJ1-2
V gene: TRBV16
D gene: TRBD1

CDR3 DNA: TGTGCCAGCAGCTTGGCTATAGGAAACACCATATATTTT
CDR3 protein: CASSLAIGNTIYF
clone size: few
J gene: TRBJ1-3
V gene: TRBV7-9
D gene: NA

CDR3 DNA: TGTGCCATCAGTGAGTCGGGGTTGAGTAGGGGACTAGGGGCCAATGAGCAGTTCTTC
CDR3 protein: CAISESGLSRGLGANEQFF
clone size: NA
J gene: TRBJ2-1
V gene: TRBV10-3
D gene: TRBD2

CDR3 DNA: TGTGCCAGCTCTCCCCAGACAGGGGGCTCCTACAATGAGCAGTTCTTC
CDR3 protein: CASSPQTGGSYNEQFF
clone size: NA
J gene: TRBJ2-1
V gene: TRBV18
D gene: TRBD1

CDR3 DNA: TGTGCCAGTAGTAAGGGGGGACAGGGGGCCACCAGGCAGCCCCAGCATTTT
CDR3 protein: CASSKGGQGATRQPQHF
clone size: NA
J gene: TRBJ1-5
V gene: TRBV19
D gene: TRBD1

CDR3 DNA: TGTGCCAGCAGTGAGTACTGGGCTTATGGCTACACCTTC
CDR3 protein: CASSEYWAYGYTF
clone size: once
J gene: TRBJ1-2
V gene: TRBV6-5
D gene: NA

CDR3 DNA: TGTGCCAGCAGCAAAGACGCCTCCTATAATTCACCCCTCCACTTT
CDR3 protein: CASSKDASYNSPLHF
clone size: NA
J gene: TRBJ1-6
V gene: TRBV21-1
D gene: NA

CDR3 DNA: TGCAGCGTTCGACCCGGGACATCCGCCACTGAAGCTTTCTTT
CDR3 protein: CSVRPGTSATEAFF
clone size: NA
J gene: TRBJ1-1
V gene: TRBV29-1
D gene: NA

CDR3 DNA: TGTGCCAGCAGCTTTGCGGGACGAGCAGATACGCAGTATTTT
CDR3 protein: CASSFAGRADTQYF
clone size: NA
J gene: TRBJ2-3
V gene: TRBV5-6
D gene: NA

CDR3 DNA: TGTGCCATCAGTGAGTTTAACAGGGGTCTCCTTAACTATGGCTACACCTTC
CDR3 protein: CAISEFNRGLLNYGYTF
clone size: NA
J gene: TRBJ1-2
V gene: TRBV10-3
D gene: TRBD1

CDR3 DNA: TGTGCCAGCAGTGAACAGGGGCCCCGACAAGAGACCCAGTACTTC
CDR3 protein: CASSEQGPRQETQYF
clone size: NA
J gene: TRBJ2-5
V gene: TRBV6-1
D gene: NA

CDR3 DNA: TGTGCCAGCAGCCAAGTCTACGGACCTCCGGGACAGGGGGCGAACGAGCAGTACTTC
CDR3 protein: CASSQVYGPPGQGANEQYF
clone size: NA
J gene: TRBJ2-7
V gene: TRBV4-2
D gene: TRBD1

CDR3 DNA: TGTGCCAGCAGCTTATCCGGGGGAAACTATGGCTACACCTTC
CDR3 protein: CASSLSGGNYGYTF
clone size: NA
J gene: TRBJ1-2
V gene: TRBV5-6
D gene: NA